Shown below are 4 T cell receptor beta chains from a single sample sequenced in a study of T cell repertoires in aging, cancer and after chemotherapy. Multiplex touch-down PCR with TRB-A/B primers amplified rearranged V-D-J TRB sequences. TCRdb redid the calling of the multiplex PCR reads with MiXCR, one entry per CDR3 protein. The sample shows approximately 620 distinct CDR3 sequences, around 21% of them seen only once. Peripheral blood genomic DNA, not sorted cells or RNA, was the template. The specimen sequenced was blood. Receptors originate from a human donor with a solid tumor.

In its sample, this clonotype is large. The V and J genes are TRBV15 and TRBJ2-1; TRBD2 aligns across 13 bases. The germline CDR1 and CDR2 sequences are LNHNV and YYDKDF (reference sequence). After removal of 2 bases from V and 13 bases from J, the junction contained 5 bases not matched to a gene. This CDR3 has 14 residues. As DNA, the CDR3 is TGTGCCACCAGCAGAACGGGACTAGCGGGGCAACAGTTCTTC. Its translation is CATSRTGLAGQQFF.

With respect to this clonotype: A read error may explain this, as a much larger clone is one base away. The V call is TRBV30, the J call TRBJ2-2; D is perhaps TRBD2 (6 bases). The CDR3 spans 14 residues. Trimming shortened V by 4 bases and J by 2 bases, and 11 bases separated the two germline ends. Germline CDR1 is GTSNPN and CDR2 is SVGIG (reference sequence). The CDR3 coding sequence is TGTGCCTGGAATGGGGGGTATAACACCGGGGAGCTGTTTTTT. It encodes CAWNGGYNTGELFF.

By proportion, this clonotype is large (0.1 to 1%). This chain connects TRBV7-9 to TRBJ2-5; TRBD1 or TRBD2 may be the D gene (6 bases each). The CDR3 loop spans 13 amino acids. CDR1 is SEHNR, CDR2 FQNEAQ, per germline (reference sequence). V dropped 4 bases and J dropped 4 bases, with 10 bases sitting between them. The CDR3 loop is CASSSRGPETQYF. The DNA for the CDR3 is TGTGCCAGCAGCTCTCGGGGGCCAGAGACCCAGTACTTC.

CDR3 in DNA: TGCAGTGCTAGATCTGGACAGGGGATCCCTTTTGGTGAAAAACTGTTTTTT. This encodes CSARSGQGIPFGEKLFF. The chain is built from TRBV20-1 and TRBJ1-4; 9 bases line up with TRBD1. The CDR3 length is 17 residues. V lost 2 bases and J lost 7; bases outside the gene matches: 14. Germline CDR1 reads DFQATT; CDR2 reads SNEGSKA (reference sequence).